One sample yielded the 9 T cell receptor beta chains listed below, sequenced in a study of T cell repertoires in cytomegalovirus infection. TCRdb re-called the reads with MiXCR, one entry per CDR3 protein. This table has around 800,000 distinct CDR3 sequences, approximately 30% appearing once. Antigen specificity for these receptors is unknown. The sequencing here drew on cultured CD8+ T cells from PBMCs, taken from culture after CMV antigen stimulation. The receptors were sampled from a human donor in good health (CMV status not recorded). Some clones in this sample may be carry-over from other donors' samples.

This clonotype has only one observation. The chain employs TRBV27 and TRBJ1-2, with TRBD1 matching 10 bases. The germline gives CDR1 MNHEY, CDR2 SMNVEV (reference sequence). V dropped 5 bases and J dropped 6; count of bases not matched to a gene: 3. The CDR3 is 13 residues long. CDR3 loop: CASSDRGQNGYTF. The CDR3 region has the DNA TGTGCCAGCAGTGACAGGGGGCAGAATGGCTACACCTTC.

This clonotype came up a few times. CDR3 amino acids: CASSSATRRGYTF. Written as DNA, the CDR3 is TGTGCCAGCAGCTCTGCGACCCGGAGGGGCTACACCTTC. J is TRBJ1-2 and V is TRBV7-9; D call uncertain. The length of the CDR3 is 13 residues. Trimming took off 4 bases at V and 8 bases at J, with 14 bases between the two ends. In germline, CDR1 is SEHNR, CDR2 FQNEAQ (reference sequence). Full variable domain (outside the CDR3, taken from reference TRBV7-9 and TRBJ1-2): DTGVSQNPRHKITKRGQNVTFRCDPISEHNRLYWYRQTLGQGPEFLTYFQNEAQLEKSRLLSDRFSAERPKGSFSTLEIQRTEQGDSAMYLCASSSATRRGYTFGSGTRLTVV.

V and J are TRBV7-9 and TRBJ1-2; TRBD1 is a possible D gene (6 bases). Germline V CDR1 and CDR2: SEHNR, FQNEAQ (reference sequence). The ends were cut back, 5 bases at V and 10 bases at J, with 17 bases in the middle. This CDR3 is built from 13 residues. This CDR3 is CASSPRDKVFYTF. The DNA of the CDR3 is TGTGCCAGCAGCCCCCGGGACAAGGTATTCTACACCTTC.

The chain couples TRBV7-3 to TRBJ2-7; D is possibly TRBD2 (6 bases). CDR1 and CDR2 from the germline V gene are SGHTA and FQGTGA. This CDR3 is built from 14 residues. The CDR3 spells CANSGGTDAPEQYV. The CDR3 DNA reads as TGTGCCAACAGCGGCGGGACCGACGCCCCCGAGCAGTACGTC.

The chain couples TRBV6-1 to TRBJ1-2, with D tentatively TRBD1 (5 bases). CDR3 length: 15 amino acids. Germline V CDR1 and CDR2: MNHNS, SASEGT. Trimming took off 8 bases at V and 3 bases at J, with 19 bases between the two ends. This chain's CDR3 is CASFGIGTIYYGYTF. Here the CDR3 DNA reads TGTGCCAGCTTCGGTATTGGGACGATTTACTATGGCTACACCTTC.

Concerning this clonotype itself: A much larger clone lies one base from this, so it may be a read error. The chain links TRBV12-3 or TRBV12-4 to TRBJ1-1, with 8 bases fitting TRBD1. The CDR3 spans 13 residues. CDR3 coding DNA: TGTGCCAGCAGTGGGACAGGTTGGACTGGAGCTTTCTTT. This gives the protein CASSGTGWTGAFF.

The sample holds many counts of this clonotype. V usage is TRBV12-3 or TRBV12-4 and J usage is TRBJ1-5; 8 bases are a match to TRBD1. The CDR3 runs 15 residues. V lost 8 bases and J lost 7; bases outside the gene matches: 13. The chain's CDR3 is CASSAQGELGQPQHF. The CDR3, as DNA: TGTGCCAGCTCTGCACAGGGGGAATTGGGACAGCCCCAGCATTTT.

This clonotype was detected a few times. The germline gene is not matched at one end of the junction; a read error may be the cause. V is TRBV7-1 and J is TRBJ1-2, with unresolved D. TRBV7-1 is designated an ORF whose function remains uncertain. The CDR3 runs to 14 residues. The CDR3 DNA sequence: TGTGCCAGCAGGGCCCCGGGTTTGGCCCATGGTTACACCTTC. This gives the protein CASRAPGLAHGYTF.

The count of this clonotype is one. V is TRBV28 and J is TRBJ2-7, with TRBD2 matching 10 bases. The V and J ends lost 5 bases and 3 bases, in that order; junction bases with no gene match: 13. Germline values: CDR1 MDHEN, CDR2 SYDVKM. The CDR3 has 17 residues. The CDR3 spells CASSGKRLAGESYEQYV. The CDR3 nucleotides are TGTGCCAGCAGTGGCAAGAGGCTAGCGGGGGAAAGCTACGAGCAGTACGTC.